The next 17 T cell receptor beta chains were all read from a single sample in a study of cytomegalovirus exposure and HLA in healthy donors. 60 Vbeta and 13 Jbeta primers were used in PCR. The assay was immunoSEQ multiplex PCR, and TCRdb's table has in-frame clones only and misses some. The sample lists more than 90,000 clones, 74% occurring once. The specimen was PBMCs. The source is a man aged 25-45 years in good health and CMV-seropositive.

This chain connects TRBV28 to TRBJ1-2, with D hard to call. The CDR3 is 12 residues long. From germline, CDR1 is MDHEN and CDR2 SYDVKM. V gave up 5 bases and J gave up 5 bases, with 9 bases separating them. The CDR3 bases are TGTGCCAGCAGTACCGGAGTTTATGGCTACACCTTC. Translating gives CASSTGVYGYTF.

A few counts support this clone. This chain joins TRBV6-5 and TRBJ1-3; a weak D match, TRBD1 (5 bases). V was pared by 2 bases and J by 4 bases, with 9 bases between. Per the germline V gene, CDR1 is MNHEY and CDR2 is SVGAGI. The CDR3 consists of 14 residues. The CDR3 DNA follows: TGTGCCAGCAGTTACGGGACTAAGGGAAACACCATATATTTT. This translates into CASSYGTKGNTIYF.

This chain's CDR3 is CARGGSGYGYTF. CDR3 sequence (DNA): TGTGCCCGAGGGGGATCAGGCTATGGCTACACCTTC. The chain employs TRBV30 and TRBJ1-2; a weak D match, TRBD1 (6 bases). The CDR3 has 12 amino acids. Trimming removed 8 bases at V and 4 bases at J, with 14 bases between. CDR1 GTSNPN and CDR2 SVGIG come from the germline V gene (reference sequence).

This clone was found once. At one boundary the junction diverges from the germline segment, which might be a read error. V usage is TRBV5-1 and J usage is TRBJ1-2; 9 bases align to TRBD1. Per the germline V gene, CDR1 is SGHRS and CDR2 is YFSETQ. This CDR3 region has 16 residues. The CDR3: CASSLGGYGTGYGYPF. CDR3 in DNA: TGCGCCAGCAGCTTGGGGGGCTACGGGACAGGGTATGGCTACCCCTTC.

The chain recombines TRBV28 with TRBJ1-1; D is undetermined. Trimming took 2 bases from V and 8 from J, leaving 12 bases between them. Germline V gives CDR1 MDHEN, CDR2 SYDVKM. This CDR3 has 13 residues. As DNA, the CDR3 is TGTGCCAGCAGTTTACAGACCGCCGGGGAAGCTTTCTTT. Translation gives CASSLQTAGEAFF.

V and J are TRBV13 and TRBJ2-7; no clear D. This CDR3 spans 15 amino acids. Trimming pared 5 bases from V and 3 bases from J, leaving 17 bases between. Germline V CDR1 and CDR2: PRHDT, FYEKMQ (reference sequence). The CDR3 DNA reads as TGTGCCAGCAGCCCGAGCACCGGTTCCCACTACGAGCAGTACTTC. Protein: CASSPSTGSHYEQYF.

The V gene is TRBV12-5, the J gene TRBJ1-5; D gene ambiguous. Germline V gives CDR1 LGHNT, CDR2 FRNRAP. The CDR3 runs 15 residues. With 1 base removed from V and 3 bases from J, the gap between germline ends came to 10 bases. CDR3: CASGLDGSYNQPQHF. The DNA of the CDR3 is TGTGCTAGTGGTTTGGATGGGAGCTACAATCAGCCCCAGCATTTT.

This chain uses TRBV18 with TRBJ2-5; TRBD2 is a possible D gene (6 bases). Germline loops: CDR1 KGHSH, CDR2 LQKENI. V was trimmed by 5 bases and J by 1 base, leaving 11 bases between them. CDR3 length: 14 residues. The CDR3 bases are TGTGCCAGCTCAGTCACGGGGGTCCAAGAGACCCAGTACTTC. This sequence encodes CASSVTGVQETQYF.

This clone occurred a few times. V gene TRBV5-1 combines with J gene TRBJ1-4; D unresolved. This CDR3 spans 14 amino acids. V was trimmed by 0 bases and J by 2 bases, leaving 5 bases between them. Germline-derived CDR1 and CDR2 are SGHRS and YFSETQ. The CDR3 here is CASSLAGTNEKLFF. The CDR3 DNA follows: TGCGCCAGCAGCTTGGCGGGGACTAATGAAAAACTGTTTTTT.

This clone is labeled as medium-sized. The chain couples TRBV7-9 to TRBJ1-6; D ambiguous. Trimming removed 2 bases from V and 11 bases from J, with 13 bases in between. The CDR3 has 14 residues. Germline values: CDR1 SEHNR, CDR2 FQNEAQ (reference sequence). The CDR3 here is CASSLNVARAPLHF. As DNA, the CDR3 is TGTGCCAGCAGCTTAAACGTAGCCCGGGCACCCCTCCACTTT.

The CDR3 DNA follows: TGTGCCACCAGCAGAGGGGGGAGGTCCCACGAGCAGTACTTC. Translation: CATSRGGRSHEQYF. The chain has TRBV15 and TRBJ2-7; a possible D gene is TRBD2 (6 bases). The CDR3 contains 14 residues. The germline gives CDR1 LNHNV, CDR2 YYDKDF (reference sequence). Deletions cut 1 base from V and 5 bases from J, with 12 bases between.

V is TRBV10-1 and J is TRBJ2-1, with 12 positions matching TRBD1. The V segment lost 0 bases and the J segment 15 bases; nucleotides outside the gene matches: 9. The germline V gene encodes CDR1 WNHNN and CDR2 SYGVQD (reference sequence). CDR3 length: 15 residues. The CDR3 loop reads CASSESGTGGASTFF. The CDR3 DNA reads as TGCGCCAGCAGTGAGTCGGGGACAGGGGGCGCGAGTACGTTCTTC.

In its sample, this clone was seen many times. V gene TRBV5-1 combines with J gene TRBJ1-1; D perhaps matches TRBD1 (5 bases). V was trimmed by 6 bases and J by 3 bases, leaving 15 bases between them. The germline CDR1 and CDR2 sequences are SGHRS and YFSETQ. This CDR3 is built from 14 residues. The CDR3 sequence is CASTLGLRDTEAFF. CDR3 nucleotides: TGCGCCAGCACCCTGGGTCTCAGGGACACTGAAGCTTTCTTT.

This rearrangement joins TRBV14 to TRBJ2-5, with D possibly matching TRBD2 (6 bases). The CDR3 consists of 13 residues. V lost 6 bases to trimming and J lost 5 bases, with 13 bases between them. Germline CDR1 is SGHDN and CDR2 is FVKESK. The CDR3 DNA follows: TGTGCCAGCAGTCGCCCGAGCGGGGAGACCCAGTACTTC. Encoded protein: CASSRPSGETQYF.

This chain connects TRBV9 to TRBJ2-2; D unresolved. V lost 4 bases and J lost 4, with 14 bases in between. The germline V gene has CDR1 SGDLS and CDR2 YYNGEE. CDR3 length equals 15 residues. The CDR3 here is CASSPRREATGELFF. CDR3 in DNA: TGTGCCAGCAGCCCCCGTCGAGAGGCCACCGGGGAGCTGTTTTTT.

CDR3 DNA: TGTGCCTGGACAAGGACAGTCAACTATGGCTACACCTTC. It yields the protein CAWTRTVNYGYTF. The chain employs TRBV30 and TRBJ1-2; a weak D match, TRBD1 (6 bases). The germline CDR1 and CDR2 sequences are GTSNPN and SVGIG (reference sequence). Deletions cut 4 bases from V and 2 bases from J, with 11 bases between. The CDR3 loop spans 13 amino acids.

As to this clone: A read error may produce the germline difference seen at one junction end. At the DNA level, this CDR3 is encoded by other sequences in the same sample as well. The rearrangement links TRBV7-6 to TRBJ2-7, with D perhaps matching TRBD2 (6 bases). CDR1 is SGHVS, CDR2 FNYEAQ, per germline. This CDR3 region has 15 residues. The CDR3 region is CASSSVGGGGYEQYF. The CDR3 DNA is TGCGCCAGCAGCTCAGTGGGGGGAGGTGGTTACGAGCAGTACTTC.